The rows below give T cell receptor beta chains drawn from one sample of a study of vaccination and CD4 T cells after COVID-19. TCRdb called the PCR reads again in MiXCR, with one record for every CDR3 protein. The sample lists over 7,500 distinct CDR3 sequences, roughly 24% occurring once. These receptors have no known antigen. The source was CD4+ T cells from blood, cultured in vitro, collected after SARS-CoV-2 vaccination. The source of these receptors is a human donor who had recovered from COVID-19. CDR3s include the opening cysteine and the closing phenylalanine or tryptophan. D genes are given only for firm matches. The size field is filled for only some rows; it gives once, few, many or a size class.

v_call,cdr3_length,d_call,clone_size,j_call,cdr3_aa,cdr3_nt
TRBV11-2,14,.,.,TRBJ1-1,CASSLREWNTEAFF,TGTGCCAGCAGCTTAAGGGAGTGGAACACTGAAGCTTTCTTT
TRBV15,15,.,medium-sized,TRBJ1-2,CATSSPGLLSFGYTF,TGTGCCACCAGCAGTCCGGGACTTCTGAGTTTTGGCTACACCTTC
TRBV6-5,14,.,.,TRBJ2-3,CASSYQGGGDTQYF,TGTGCCAGCAGTTACCAGGGAGGGGGAGATACGCAGTATTTT
TRBV4-1,16,TRBD1,few,TRBJ1-6,CASSHLRQGAKSPLHF,TGCGCCAGCAGCCATCTCCGACAGGGGGCAAAGTCACCCCTCCACTTT
TRBV20-1,14,TRBD2,.,TRBJ2-7,CSASAGKYLYEQYF,TGCAGTGCCTCAGCGGGAAAGTATCTCTACGAGCAGTACTTC
TRBV7-6,13,.,.,TRBJ1-2,CASSLGTLGGHTF,TGTGCCAGCAGCTTAGGGACCCTCGGGGGCCACACCTTC
TRBV6-2/TRBV6-3,19,TRBD2,.,TRBJ2-5,CASSYTPMTSGGGGETQYF,TGTGCCAGCAGTTATACCCCGATGACTAGCGGAGGAGGTGGGGAGACCCAGTACTTC
TRBV19,14,.,.,TRBJ1-2,CASSIVSPGYGYTF,TGTGCCAGTAGTATAGTCTCCCCCGGCTATGGCTACACCTTC
TRBV2,13,.,.,TRBJ2-3,CASSGGAGDTQYF,TGTGCCAGCAGTGGCGGGGCAGGAGATACGCAGTATTTT
TRBV27,17,.,few,TRBJ2-1,CASSLGGWVTDYNEQFF,TGTGCCAGCAGTTTAGGGGGGTGGGTGACAGACTACAATGAGCAGTTCTTC
TRBV7-9,15,.,.,TRBJ1-4,CASSPLRREDEKLFF,TGTGCCAGCAGCCCCTTACGCAGGGAAGATGAAAAACTGTTTTTT
TRBV20-1,12,.,.,TRBJ2-7,CSAPVQTYEQYF,TGCAGTGCCCCGGTACAGACCTACGAGCAGTACTTC
TRBV4-2,16,.,few,TRBJ1-1,CASSRGPRRGNTEAFF,TGTGCCAGCAGCCGCGGACCCCGACGGGGCAACACTGAAGCTTTCTTT
TRBV19,15,TRBD2,.,TRBJ2-7,CASSIGPSGIYEQYF,TGTGCCAGTAGTATTGGTCCTAGCGGGATCTACGAGCAGTACTTC